This T cell receptor beta chain was sequenced for a study of T cell repertoires in cytomegalovirus infection. Looking at the study overall: Both CMV infection and a matching HLA type were indicated by public TCR beta signatures.

Trimming pared 6 bases from V and 1 base from J, leaving 22 bases between. The germline V gene encodes CDR1 MDHEN and CDR2 SYDVKM. The CDR3 has 17 amino acids. Overall study results and limits: Clonotype analysis showed dominance of the ex vivo response by HLA-C-restricted CMV-specific TCR beta clonotypes. Based on cumulative public TCR beta family frequency, carriers of CMV plus the relevant HLA were identified.

Note on this clonotype: Its antigen is unidentified.

MiXCR was run by TCRdb on the reads, yielding one entry per CDR3 protein. Among about 60,000 distinct CDR3 sequences listed, around 34% were seen once. V gene TRBV28 combines with J gene TRBJ2-7, with D tentatively TRBD1 or TRBD2 (6 bases each). The source is a human donor in good health (CMV status not recorded). Some clones in this sample may be carry-over from other donors' samples. The sequencing sample was made of PBMCs, sequenced either directly or after in vitro stimulation (not recorded which). Here the CDR3 reads CASRGIEGGGLSYEQYF. For the CDR3, the DNA is TGTGCCAGCAGGGGGATAGAAGGTGGGGGGCTATCCTACGAGCAGTACTTC. Based on the CDR3 plus reference TRBV28 and TRBJ2-7, the full variable domain is DVKVTQSSRYLVKRTGEKVFLECVQDMDHENMFWYRQDPGLGLRLIYFSYDVKMKEKGDIPEGYSVSREKKERFSLILESASTNQTSMYLCASRGIEGGGLSYEQYFGPGTRLTVT.